The rows below give T cell receptor beta chains drawn from one sample of a study of tumor and adjacent non-tumor tissue in lung cancer. TCRdb independently ran MiXCR on the multiplex PCR reads; one entry per CDR3 protein. The sample includes approximately 120,000 distinct CDR3 sequences, more than 60% of them seen just once. Sequenced: lung tumor tissue. The receptor source for this set is a woman aged 60-75 years with non-small cell lung cancer. Each CDR3 is given with its conserved first and last residue. D genes are given only for firm matches.

v_gene: TRBV28
j_gene: TRBJ2-3
d_gene: -
CDR3aa: CASSPWDSSLDTQCF

v_gene: TRBV11-2
j_gene: TRBJ1-1
d_gene: -
CDR3aa: CASSLDIRGGAFF

v_gene: TRBV20-1
j_gene: TRBJ2-1
d_gene: -
CDR3aa: CSAAGSYIEQFF

v_gene: TRBV15
j_gene: TRBJ1-2
d_gene: -
CDR3aa: CVTSRDLTGTNYGYTF

v_gene: TRBV10-3
j_gene: TRBJ2-1
d_gene: -
CDR3aa: CAISVRTPFSNNEQFF

v_gene: TRBV12-3/TRBV12-4
j_gene: TRBJ2-3
d_gene: TRBD2
CDR3aa: CTSTPGSAGEILDTQYF

v_gene: TRBV6-5
j_gene: TRBJ2-3
d_gene: -
CDR3aa: CASYPDTDTQYF

v_gene: TRBV12-3/TRBV12-4
j_gene: TRBJ1-3
d_gene: -
CDR3aa: CASRGLGLNSIYF

v_gene: TRBV20-1
j_gene: TRBJ2-2
d_gene: TRBD2
CDR3aa: CSARGSSGGSNTGELFF

v_gene: TRBV20-1
j_gene: TRBJ2-6
d_gene: TRBD1
CDR3aa: CRARRGTGGISVSNVLTF

v_gene: TRBV20-1
j_gene: TRBJ2-2
d_gene: TRBD1
CDR3aa: CSASGQGYEGTGELFF

v_gene: TRBV11-2
j_gene: TRBJ2-5
d_gene: TRBD1
CDR3aa: CASSLTGTGGGTQYF

v_gene: TRBV7-2
j_gene: TRBJ2-7
d_gene: -
CDR3aa: CASSFRQVTYEQYF

v_gene: TRBV11-3
j_gene: TRBJ2-3
d_gene: -
CDR3aa: CASSEHTQYF

v_gene: TRBV7-2
j_gene: TRBJ1-5
d_gene: -
CDR3aa: CASNQTWDQPQHF

v_gene: TRBV11-2
j_gene: TRBJ1-2
d_gene: -
CDR3aa: CASSLEAHGGSSYTF

v_gene: TRBV5-4
j_gene: TRBJ2-1
d_gene: -
CDR3aa: CASSTDLSSYNEQFF

v_gene: TRBV4-3
j_gene: TRBJ1-1
d_gene: -
CDR3aa: CASSQGSRNTEAFF

v_gene: TRBV5-1
j_gene: TRBJ1-2
d_gene: -
CDR3aa: CASSPAANYGYTF

v_gene: TRBV12-3/TRBV12-4
j_gene: TRBJ1-3
d_gene: -
CDR3aa: CVSSPRFSGSTIYF

v_gene: TRBV6-2/TRBV6-3
j_gene: TRBJ1-1
d_gene: TRBD1
CDR3aa: CASREIRDRREAFF

v_gene: TRBV6-1
j_gene: TRBJ2-5
d_gene: -
CDR3aa: CASSETVQEAQNF

v_gene: TRBV6-5
j_gene: TRBJ2-7
d_gene: TRBD2
CDR3aa: CASSRTTSGSYEWYF

v_gene: TRBV20-1
j_gene: TRBJ1-2
d_gene: TRBD1
CDR3aa: CSAENPGTGKGYGYTF

v_gene: TRBV5-5
j_gene: TRBJ2-1
d_gene: -
CDR3aa: CASSGTTETSSQFF